Listed below are T cell receptor beta chains from one sample, sequenced in a study of siplizumab effects on memory and regulatory T cells. TCRdb's copy holds only in-frame clones and misses some; the assay was immunoSEQ multiplex PCR. The sample holds more than 45,000 clones, about 97% seen once. The sequencing input was naive CD4+ T cells sorted from blood. These receptors were collected from a human donor in good health. Both conserved end residues are part of each CDR3. Fields, in order: V gene, clone size, J gene, D gene, CDR3 DNA, CDR3 protein. The D gene is left open where the match is weak. Expanded clones get a size class; other rows say once, few or many, or leave the size out.

V: TRBV11-1; size: NA; J: TRBJ1-4; D: NA; DNA: TGTGCCAGCAGCTTAGTTTTCAGAATGAATGAAAAACTGTTTTTT; CDR3: CASSLVFRMNEKLFF
V: TRBV12-5; size: NA; J: TRBJ2-5; D: NA; DNA: TGTGCTAGTGGTCCTGGGACGTACCAAGAGACCCAGTACTTC; CDR3: CASGPGTYQETQYF
V: TRBV19; size: once; J: TRBJ1-5; D: TRBD1; DNA: TGTGCCAGTAGTGCGGGACAGGGTAATCAGCCCCAGCATTTT; CDR3: CASSAGQGNQPQHF
V: TRBV4-2; size: NA; J: TRBJ2-3; D: NA; DNA: TGTGCCAGCAGCCAAGCTTACCACGAGATAGATACGCAGTATTTT; CDR3: CASSQAYHEIDTQYF
V: TRBV7-2; size: NA; J: TRBJ2-5; D: TRBD1; DNA: TGTGCCAGCAGCCGGGGACAGAGCGAGACCCAGTACTTC; CDR3: CASSRGQSETQYF
V: TRBV6-5; size: NA; J: TRBJ1-5; D: TRBD1; DNA: TGTGCCAGCAGTAGGGACAGGGTTCAGCCCCAGCATTTT; CDR3: CASSRDRVQPQHF
V: TRBV12-5; size: NA; J: TRBJ1-3; D: TRBD1; DNA: TGTGCTAGTGGACCGGGACAGGGGCCTGGAAACACCATATATTTT; CDR3: CASGPGQGPGNTIYF
V: TRBV4-1; size: NA; J: TRBJ2-2; D: TRBD2; DNA: TGCGCCAGCAGCCAAGATGGCGGGAGGGCCGACACCGGGGAGCTGTTTTTT; CDR3: CASSQDGGRADTGELFF
V: TRBV28; size: NA; J: TRBJ2-7; D: TRBD1; DNA: TGTGCCAGCAGCTTCCCCACCGGGACAGGGGTCAACGAGCAGTACTTC; CDR3: CASSFPTGTGVNEQYF
V: TRBV12-5; size: NA; J: TRBJ2-5; D: NA; DNA: TGTGCTAGTGGTCCATCCAAAGCAGGAAAGTACTTC; CDR3: CASGPSKAGKYF
V: TRBV28; size: NA; J: TRBJ1-5; D: NA; DNA: TGTGCCAGCAGTTTAAGGGAGAATCAGCCCCAGCATTTT; CDR3: CASSLRENQPQHF
V: TRBV7-8; size: NA; J: TRBJ1-6; D: NA; DNA: TGTGCCAGCAGCTTGGACAGAGTTAATTCACCCCTCCACTTT; CDR3: CASSLDRVNSPLHF
V: TRBV7-9; size: NA; J: TRBJ2-7; D: NA; DNA: TGTGCCAGCAGCTTAATAATAGCGGCAGCCTACGAGCAGTACTTC; CDR3: CASSLIIAAAYEQYF
V: TRBV6-1; size: NA; J: TRBJ2-7; D: TRBD2; DNA: TGTGCCAGCGTACTGGCGGGAGAGAGGGAGCAGTACTTC; CDR3: CASVLAGEREQYF
V: TRBV15; size: NA; J: TRBJ2-7; D: NA; DNA: TGTGCCACCACCCCCCGGGCAGGTCCACCCTACGAGCAGTACTTC; CDR3: CATTPRAGPPYEQYF
V: TRBV28; size: NA; J: TRBJ1-2; D: NA; DNA: TGTGCCAGCAGTCCTAACCGGAATTATGGCTACACCTTC; CDR3: CASSPNRNYGYTF
V: TRBV18; size: NA; J: TRBJ2-3; D: NA; DNA: TGTGCCAGCTCACCACGATACCGGGTCGATCCAGGGTTGGCAGATACGCAGTATTTT; CDR3: CASSPRYRVDPGLADTQYF
V: TRBV6-6; size: NA; J: TRBJ1-1; D: TRBD1; DNA: TGTGCCAGCAGTAAGGGACAGGGCCCTGAAGCTTTCTTT; CDR3: CASSKGQGPEAFF
V: TRBV4-1; size: NA; J: TRBJ1-4; D: TRBD1; DNA: TGCGCCAGCAGCCAACTAAGGGGGCAGGGTGAAAAACTGTTTTTT; CDR3: CASSQLRGQGEKLFF
V: TRBV5-4; size: NA; J: TRBJ1-3; D: NA; DNA: TGTGCCAGCAGCACACAGGGCCTCTATGGAAACACCATATATTTT; CDR3: CASSTQGLYGNTIYF
V: TRBV19; size: NA; J: TRBJ1-3; D: NA; DNA: TGTGCCAGTAAGTCTGGAAACACCATATATTTT; CDR3: CASKSGNTIYF
V: TRBV7-9; size: NA; J: TRBJ1-2; D: TRBD1; DNA: TGTGCCAGCAGCTTAGGACAGGGGGCGAACTATGGCTACACCTTC; CDR3: CASSLGQGANYGYTF
V: TRBV4-1; size: NA; J: TRBJ1-2; D: TRBD1; DNA: TGCGCCAGCAGCTCTCCGGGACAGGGCCGCGGCTACACCTTC; CDR3: CASSSPGQGRGYTF
V: TRBV7-2; size: NA; J: TRBJ2-2; D: NA; DNA: TGTGCCAGCAGCCGAACAGGGAACACCGGGGAGCTGTTTTTT; CDR3: CASSRTGNTGELFF